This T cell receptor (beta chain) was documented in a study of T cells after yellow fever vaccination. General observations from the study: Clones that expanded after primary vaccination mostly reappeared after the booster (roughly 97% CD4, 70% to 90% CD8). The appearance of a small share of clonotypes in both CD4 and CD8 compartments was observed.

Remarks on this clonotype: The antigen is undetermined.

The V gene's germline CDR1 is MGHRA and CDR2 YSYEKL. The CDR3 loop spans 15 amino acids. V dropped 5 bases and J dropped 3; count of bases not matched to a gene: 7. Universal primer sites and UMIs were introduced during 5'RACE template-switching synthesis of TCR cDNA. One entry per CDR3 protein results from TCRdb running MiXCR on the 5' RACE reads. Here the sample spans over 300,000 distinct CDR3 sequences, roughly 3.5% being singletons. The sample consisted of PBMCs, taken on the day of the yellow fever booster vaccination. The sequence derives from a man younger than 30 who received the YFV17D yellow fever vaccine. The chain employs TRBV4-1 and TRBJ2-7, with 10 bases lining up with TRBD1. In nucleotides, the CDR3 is TGCGCCAGCAGCGAAGCCGGGACAGGGGACTACGAGCAGTACTTC. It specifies CASSEAGTGDYEQYF.